This T cell receptor (beta chain) was sequenced in a study of blood T cell repertoires in COVID-19. CDR1 is DFQATT, CDR2 SNEGSKA, per germline (reference sequence). The CDR3 runs 16 residues. The germline V and J ends were trimmed by 3 bases and 0 bases, with 15 bases remaining between them. Using immunoSEQ multiplex PCR, the repertoire was profiled, and TCRdb retains in-frame clones only, with some absent. Of under 300,000 clones listed, 91% are singletons. Specimen: PBMCs or T cells enriched from blood (not recorded which). This clonotype was obtained from a human donor in a cohort exposed to, infected with or recovered from COVID-19 (not recorded which). The donor label of this sample is uncertain. This chain joins TRBV20-1 and TRBJ2-1; possibly TRBD2 for D (5 bases). CDR3 sequence: CSASADGLSSYNEQFF. DNA for the CDR3: TGCAGTGCTAGTGCGGACGGACTGAGCTCCTACAATGAGCAGTTCTTC.